Listed below are T cell receptor beta chains from one sample, sequenced in a study of blood T cells in healthy people across ages. TCRdb passed the 5' RACE reads through MiXCR, listing each CDR3 protein once. The table includes about 1.4 million distinct CDR3 sequences, approximately 59% detected once. Source material: blood. The source is a man aged 18-30 years in good health. The CDR3 runs from the conserved cysteine through the conserved F or W. Fields, in order: CDR3 DNA, CDR3 protein, clone size, D gene, V gene, J gene. A D gene is named only where the DNA matches it firmly. For some rows the clone size is stated as once, few or many, or as a class when expanded; others skip it.

TGTGCCAGCAGCCACAATCTAGCGGGCGGGAGCACAGATACGCAGTATTTT,CASSHNLAGGSTDTQYF,few,TRBD2,TRBV6-1,TRBJ2-3
TGTGCCAGTTCCGAAGAGCTGGGAGAGCAGTACTTC,CASSEELGEQYF,.,.,TRBV7-9,TRBJ2-7
TGCGCCAGCAGCGTACTAGCGGAACAAGAGACCCAGTACTTC,CASSVLAEQETQYF,.,TRBD2,TRBV10-2,TRBJ2-5
TGTGCCATCAGGACCGGGACTAGCGGGAGTCAGTTACCCTACAATGAGCAGTTCTTC,CAIRTGTSGSQLPYNEQFF,.,TRBD2,TRBV10-3,TRBJ2-1
TGTGCCAGCAGCTTCAGCAAGGGAGAGACCCAGTACTTC,CASSFSKGETQYF,.,.,TRBV7-9,TRBJ2-5
TGCGCCAGCAGCTGGGGGTGGGGACCCAACTCCTACGAGCAGTACTTC,CASSWGWGPNSYEQYF,.,.,TRBV5-1,TRBJ2-7
TGCAGCGTTGGGTACGTGGATAGCAATCAGCCCCAGCATTTT,CSVGYVDSNQPQHF,few,.,TRBV29-1,TRBJ1-5
TGTGCCATCCCCCCCAGGCAGGGGAGGACTAGCGGGAGGAAGTGTGAGCAGTTCTTC,CAIPPRQGRTSGRKCEQFF,few,TRBD2,TRBV10-3,TRBJ2-1
TGTGCCAGCAGGCAAGACAGAAGCACAGATACGCAGTATTTT,CASRQDRSTDTQYF,.,.,TRBV6-5,TRBJ2-3
TGTGCCAGCAGCCAACGGAGGACAGGGGGCGGTTTGGAGACCCAGTACTTC,CASSQRRTGGGLETQYF,.,TRBD1,TRBV4-2,TRBJ2-5
TGTGCCAGCAGTCCCCGGCTAGCGGGAGGGGTACTAAATGAGCAGTTCTTC,CASSPRLAGGVLNEQFF,.,TRBD2,TRBV27,TRBJ2-1
TGCAGCGTTGAACTAGCGGGGTCACCCGGGGAGCTGTTTTTT,CSVELAGSPGELFF,.,TRBD2,TRBV29-1,TRBJ2-2
TGTGCCAGCAGTTCGGGACAGGGAACCGAAAAACTGTTTTTT,CASSSGQGTEKLFF,few,TRBD1,TRBV12-3/TRBV12-4,TRBJ1-4
TGTGCCAGCAGTGATCATGGGGCTCAAGAGACCCAGTACTTC,CASSDHGAQETQYF,.,.,TRBV6-1,TRBJ2-5
TGCGCCAGCAGCCAAGATCCGGGGGCAGGAACTAATGAAAAACTGTTTTTT,CASSQDPGAGTNEKLFF,once,.,TRBV4-3,TRBJ1-4
TGCGCCAGCAGCCAAGAGAGAGAAGCTTACGTGCAGTACTTC,CASSQEREAYVQYF,few,.,TRBV4-1,TRBJ2-7
TGTGCCAGCAGCTTAGTTGGGGAGGCCCAGTACTTC,CASSLVGEAQYF,.,.,TRBV7-4,TRBJ2-7
TGTGCCAGCAGTTACTCGAGGGCGGGAAACAATGAGCAGTTCTTC,CASSYSRAGNNEQFF,.,.,TRBV6-5,TRBJ2-1
TGTGCCAGCACCACTAGCGGATATGAGCAGTTCTTC,CASTTSGYEQFF,.,TRBD2,TRBV12-3/TRBV12-4,TRBJ2-1
TGCAGTGCTAGAGATGGGGGCAGGGGGCTTCAGCCCCAGCATTTT,CSARDGGRGLQPQHF,.,TRBD1,TRBV20-1,TRBJ1-5
TGCGCCAGCAGCCCTACCGGGACAAGGAACACTGAAGCTTTCTTT,CASSPTGTRNTEAFF,.,.,TRBV4-1,TRBJ1-1
TGCGCCAGCAGCTCAATAGCGGGGGGGGCCTACAATGAGCAGTTCTTC,CASSSIAGGAYNEQFF,.,TRBD2,TRBV5-1,TRBJ2-1
TGTGCCAGCAGTGCTCTACTCGGGCATGAGCAGTACTTC,CASSALLGHEQYF,.,.,TRBV6-6,TRBJ2-7
TGTGCCATCAGGAGGGACGGCGGAGAGACCCAGTACTTC,CAIRRDGGETQYF,.,.,TRBV10-3,TRBJ2-5